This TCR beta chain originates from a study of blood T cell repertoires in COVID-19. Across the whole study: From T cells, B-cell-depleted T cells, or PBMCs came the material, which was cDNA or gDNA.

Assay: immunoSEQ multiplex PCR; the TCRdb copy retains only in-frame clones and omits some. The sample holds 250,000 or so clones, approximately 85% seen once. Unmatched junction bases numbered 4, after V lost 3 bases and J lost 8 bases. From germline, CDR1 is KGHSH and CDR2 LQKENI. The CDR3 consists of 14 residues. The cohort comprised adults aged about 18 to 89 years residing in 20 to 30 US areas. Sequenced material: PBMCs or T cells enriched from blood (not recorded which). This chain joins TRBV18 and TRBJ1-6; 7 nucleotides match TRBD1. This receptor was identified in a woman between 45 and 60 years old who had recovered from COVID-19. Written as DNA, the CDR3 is TGTGCCAGCTCACCCCTAGACAGGGATTCACCCCTCCACTTT. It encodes CASSPLDRDSPLHF.